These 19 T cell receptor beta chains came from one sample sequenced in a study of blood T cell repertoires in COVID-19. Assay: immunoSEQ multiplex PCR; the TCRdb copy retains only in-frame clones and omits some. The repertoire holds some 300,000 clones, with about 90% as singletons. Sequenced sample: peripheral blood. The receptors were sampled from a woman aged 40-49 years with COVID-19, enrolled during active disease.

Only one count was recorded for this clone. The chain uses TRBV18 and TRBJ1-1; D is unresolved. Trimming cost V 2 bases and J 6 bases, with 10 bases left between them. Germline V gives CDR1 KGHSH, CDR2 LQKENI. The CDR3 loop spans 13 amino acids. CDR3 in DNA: TGTGCCAGCTCACCAGGAAGGGAGCCTGAAGCTTTCTTT. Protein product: CASSPGREPEAFF.

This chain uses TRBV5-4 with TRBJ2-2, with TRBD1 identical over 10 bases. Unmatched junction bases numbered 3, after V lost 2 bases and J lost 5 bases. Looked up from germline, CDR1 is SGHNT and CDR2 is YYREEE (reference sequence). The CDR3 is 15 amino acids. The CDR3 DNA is TGTGCCAGCAGCTTCGAGGACAGGGGGACCGGGGAGCTGTTTTTT. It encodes CASSFEDRGTGELFF.

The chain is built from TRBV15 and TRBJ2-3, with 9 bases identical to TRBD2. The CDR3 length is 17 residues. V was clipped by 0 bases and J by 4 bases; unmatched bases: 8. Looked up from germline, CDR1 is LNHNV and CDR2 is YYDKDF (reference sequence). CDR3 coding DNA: TGTGCCACCAGCAGAGATGATGGACTAGCGATACCAGATACGCAGTATTTT. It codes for CATSRDDGLAIPDTQYF.

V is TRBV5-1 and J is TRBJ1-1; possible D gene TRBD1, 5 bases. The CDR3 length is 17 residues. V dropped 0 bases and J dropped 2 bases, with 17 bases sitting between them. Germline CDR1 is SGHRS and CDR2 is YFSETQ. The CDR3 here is CASSLVHGTGENTEAFF. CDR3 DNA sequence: TGCGCCAGCAGCTTGGTTCACGGAACAGGCGAAAACACTGAAGCTTTCTTT.

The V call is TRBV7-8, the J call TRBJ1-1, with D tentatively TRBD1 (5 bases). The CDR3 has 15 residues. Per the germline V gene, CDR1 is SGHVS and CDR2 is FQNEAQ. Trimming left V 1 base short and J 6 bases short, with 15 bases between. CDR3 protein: CASSLVSGGSSEAFF. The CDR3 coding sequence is TGTGCCAGCAGCTTAGTCTCCGGGGGAAGCTCTGAAGCTTTCTTT.

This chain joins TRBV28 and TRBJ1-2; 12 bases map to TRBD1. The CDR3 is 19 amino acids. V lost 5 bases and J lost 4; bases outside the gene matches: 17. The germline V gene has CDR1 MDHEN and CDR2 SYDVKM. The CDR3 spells CASSPEIGDRGRSGYGYTF. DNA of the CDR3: TGTGCCAGCAGTCCCGAGATCGGGGACAGGGGGCGCTCGGGCTATGGCTACACCTTC.

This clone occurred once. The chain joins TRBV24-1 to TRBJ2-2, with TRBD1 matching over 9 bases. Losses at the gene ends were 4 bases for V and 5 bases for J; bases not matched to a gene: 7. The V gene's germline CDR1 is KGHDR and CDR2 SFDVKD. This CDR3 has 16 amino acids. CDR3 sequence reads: CATSDRGTGNTGELFF. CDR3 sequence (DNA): TGTGCCACCAGTGACCGCGGGACAGGGAATACCGGGGAGCTGTTTTTT.

The CDR3: CASSQVGGIATNEQFF. The CDR3 nucleotides are TGTGCCAGCAGCCAAGTAGGCGGGATAGCTACAAATGAGCAGTTCTTC. The rearrangement links TRBV3-1 (or the pseudogene TRBV3-2) to TRBJ2-1; D is perhaps TRBD2 (6 bases). The CDR3 has 16 amino acids. The V end was cut by 1 base, the J end by 7 bases, with 17 bases between. Germline loops: CDR1 LGHDT, CDR2 YNNKEL (reference sequence).

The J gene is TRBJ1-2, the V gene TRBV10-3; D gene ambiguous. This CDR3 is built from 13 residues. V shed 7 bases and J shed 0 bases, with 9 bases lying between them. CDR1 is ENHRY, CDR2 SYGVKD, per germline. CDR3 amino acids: CAINPGTNYGYTF. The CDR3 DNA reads TGTGCCATCAACCCAGGTACTAACTATGGCTACACCTTC.

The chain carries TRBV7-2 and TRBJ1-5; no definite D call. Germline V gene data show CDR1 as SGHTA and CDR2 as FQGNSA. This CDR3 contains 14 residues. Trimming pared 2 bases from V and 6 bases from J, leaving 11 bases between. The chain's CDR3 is CASSLRDSGQPQHF. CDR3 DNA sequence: TGTGCCAGCAGCTTACGAGATAGCGGTCAGCCCCAGCATTTT.

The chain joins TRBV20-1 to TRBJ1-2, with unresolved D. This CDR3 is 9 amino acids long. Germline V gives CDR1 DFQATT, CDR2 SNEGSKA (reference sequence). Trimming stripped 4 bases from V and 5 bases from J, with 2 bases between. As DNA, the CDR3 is TGCAGTGCTACATATGGCTACACCTTC. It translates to CSATYGYTF.

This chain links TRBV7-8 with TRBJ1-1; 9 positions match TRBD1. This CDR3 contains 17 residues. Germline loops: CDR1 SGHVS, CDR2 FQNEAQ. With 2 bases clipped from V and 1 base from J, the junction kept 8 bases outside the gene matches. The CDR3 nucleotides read TGTGCCAGCAGCTTACAACAGGGGGCTGGGTGGAACACTGAAGCTTTCTTT. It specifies CASSLQQGAGWNTEAFF.

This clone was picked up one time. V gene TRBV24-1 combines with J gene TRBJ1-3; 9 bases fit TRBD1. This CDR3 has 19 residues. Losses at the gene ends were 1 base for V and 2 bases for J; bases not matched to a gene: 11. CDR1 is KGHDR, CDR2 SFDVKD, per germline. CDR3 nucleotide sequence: TGTGCCACCAGTGATTTCCGGGGACAGGGAGGAAGTACTGGAAACACCATATATTTT. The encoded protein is CATSDFRGQGGSTGNTIYF.

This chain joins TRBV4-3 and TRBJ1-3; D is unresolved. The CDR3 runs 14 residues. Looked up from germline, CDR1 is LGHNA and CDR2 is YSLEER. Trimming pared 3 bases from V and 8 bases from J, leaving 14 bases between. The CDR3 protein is CASSHGRLRDTIYF. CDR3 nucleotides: TGCGCCAGCAGCCATGGCAGGCTGCGGGACACCATATATTTT.

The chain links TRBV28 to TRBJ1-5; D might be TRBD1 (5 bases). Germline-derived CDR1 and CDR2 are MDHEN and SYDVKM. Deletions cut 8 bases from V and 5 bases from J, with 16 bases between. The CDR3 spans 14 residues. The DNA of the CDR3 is TGTGCCAGCTCCTCCGGGGGTAAGGATCAGCCCCAGCATTTT. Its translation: CASSSGGKDQPQHF.

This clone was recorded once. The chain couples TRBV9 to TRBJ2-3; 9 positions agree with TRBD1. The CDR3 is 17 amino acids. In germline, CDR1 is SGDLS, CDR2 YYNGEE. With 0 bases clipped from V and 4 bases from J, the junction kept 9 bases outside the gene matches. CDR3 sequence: CASSVEEGTGNPDTQYF. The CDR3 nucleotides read TGTGCCAGCAGCGTAGAAGAAGGGACAGGGAACCCAGATACGCAGTATTTT.

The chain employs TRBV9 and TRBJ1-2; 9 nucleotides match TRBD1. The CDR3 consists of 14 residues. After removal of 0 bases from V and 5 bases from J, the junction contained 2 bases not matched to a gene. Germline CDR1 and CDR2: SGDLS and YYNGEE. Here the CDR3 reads CASSVGTGAYGYTF. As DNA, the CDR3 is TGTGCCAGCAGCGTAGGGACAGGGGCATATGGCTACACCTTC. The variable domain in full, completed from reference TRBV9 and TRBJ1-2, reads DSGVTQTPKHLITATGQRVTLRCSPRSGDLSVYWYQQSLDQGLQFLIQYYNGEERAKGNILERFSAQQFPDLHSELNLSSLELGDSALYFCASSVGTGAYGYTFGSGTRLTVV.

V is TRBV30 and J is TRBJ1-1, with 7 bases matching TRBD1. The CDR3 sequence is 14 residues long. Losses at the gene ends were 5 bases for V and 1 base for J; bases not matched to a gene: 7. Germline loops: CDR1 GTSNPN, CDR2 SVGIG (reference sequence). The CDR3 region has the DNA TGTGCCTGGGGACCGGGACAGACGAACACTGAAGCTTTCTTT. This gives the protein CAWGPGQTNTEAFF.

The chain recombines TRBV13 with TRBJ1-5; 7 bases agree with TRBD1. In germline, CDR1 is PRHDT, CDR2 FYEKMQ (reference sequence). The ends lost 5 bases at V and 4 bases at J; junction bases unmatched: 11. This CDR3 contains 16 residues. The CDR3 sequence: CASSRTKGQPNQPQHF. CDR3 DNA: TGTGCCAGCAGCCGCACGAAGGGACAGCCAAATCAGCCCCAGCATTTT.